This paragraph reports one T cell receptor beta chain. Its antigen is unknown. The sample belongs to a study of cytotoxic CD8 clonotypes in ibrutinib-treated CLL. About the study: Response sampling occurred after a median 12 months of treatment (range 6 to 36). Overall study findings and caveats: Increased clonality at ibrutinib response gave way to a return toward baseline at progression. Patients had baseline clonality above age-matched healthy donors, and this clonality moved with circulating CD8+ T-cell counts.

TCRdb's table, derived via immunoSEQ multiplex PCR, lists solely in-frame clones and lacks some. Among roughly 150,000 clones listed, approximately 80% were seen once. Frozen-stored PBMCs produced approximately 2 micrograms of genomic DNA for TCR beta libraries. This specimen was PBMCs, taken after 24 months of ibrutinib treatment. The receptor's source is a human donor with chronic lymphocytic leukemia.

CDR3 nucleotides: TGTGCCAGCAGCCTCAACAGGGGTGAAGCTTTCTTT. This encodes CASSLNRGEAFF. This chain connects TRBV7-9 to TRBJ1-1, with TRBD1 matching over 7 bases. The CDR3 covers 12 residues. CDR1 is SEHNR and CDR2 is FQNEAQ in the germline V gene (reference sequence). J gave up 7 bases and V 5 bases, and 4 bases lay outside the gene matches.